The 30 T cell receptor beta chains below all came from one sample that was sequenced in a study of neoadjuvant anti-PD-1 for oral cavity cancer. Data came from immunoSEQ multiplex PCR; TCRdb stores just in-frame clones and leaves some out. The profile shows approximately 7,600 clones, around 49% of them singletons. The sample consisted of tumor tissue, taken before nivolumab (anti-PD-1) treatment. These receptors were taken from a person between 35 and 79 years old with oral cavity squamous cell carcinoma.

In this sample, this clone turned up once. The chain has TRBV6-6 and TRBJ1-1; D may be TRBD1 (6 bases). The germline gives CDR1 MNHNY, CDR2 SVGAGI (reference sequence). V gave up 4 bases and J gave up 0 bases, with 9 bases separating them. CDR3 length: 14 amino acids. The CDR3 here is CASSFGTLNTEAFF. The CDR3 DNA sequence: TGTGCCAGCAGTTTCGGGACACTGAACACTGAAGCTTTCTTT.

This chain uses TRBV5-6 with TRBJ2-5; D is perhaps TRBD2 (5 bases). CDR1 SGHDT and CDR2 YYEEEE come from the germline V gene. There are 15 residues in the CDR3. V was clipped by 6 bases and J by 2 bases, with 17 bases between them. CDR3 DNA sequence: TGTGCCAGCACCGATGAAAACGGGGATCAAGAGACCCAGTACTTC. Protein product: CASTDENGDQETQYF.

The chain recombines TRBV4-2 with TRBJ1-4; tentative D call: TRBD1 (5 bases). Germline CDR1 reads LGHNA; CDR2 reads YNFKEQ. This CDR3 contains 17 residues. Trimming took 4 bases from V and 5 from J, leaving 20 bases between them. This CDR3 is CASSPRQGAYSNEKLFF. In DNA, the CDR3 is TGTGCCAGCAGCCCCAGGCAGGGAGCCTACTCAAATGAAAAACTGTTTTTT.

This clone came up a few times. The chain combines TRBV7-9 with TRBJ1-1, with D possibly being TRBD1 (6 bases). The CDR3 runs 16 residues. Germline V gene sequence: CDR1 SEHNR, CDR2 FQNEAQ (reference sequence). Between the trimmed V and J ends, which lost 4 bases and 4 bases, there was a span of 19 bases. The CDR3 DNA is TGTGCCAGCAGCTCCCAGGGGCGGGGTCGGGGCACTGAAGCTTTCTTT. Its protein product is CASSSQGRGRGTEAFF.

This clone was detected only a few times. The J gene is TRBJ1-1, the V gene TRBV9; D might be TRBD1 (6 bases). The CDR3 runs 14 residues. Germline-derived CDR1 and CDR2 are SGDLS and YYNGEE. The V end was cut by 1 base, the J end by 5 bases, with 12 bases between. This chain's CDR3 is CASSVPQGGTEAFF. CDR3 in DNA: TGTGCCAGCAGCGTACCACAGGGTGGAACTGAAGCTTTCTTT.

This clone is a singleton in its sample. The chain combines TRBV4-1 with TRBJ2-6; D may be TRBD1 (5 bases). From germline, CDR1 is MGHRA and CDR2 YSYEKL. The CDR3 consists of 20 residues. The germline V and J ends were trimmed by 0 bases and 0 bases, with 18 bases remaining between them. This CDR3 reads CASSQDPLDSRRSGANVLTF. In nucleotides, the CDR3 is TGCGCCAGCAGCCAAGATCCCCTTGACAGTCGCCGCTCTGGGGCCAACGTCCTGACTTTC.

This chain's CDR3 is CASNDRSSGNTIYF. CDR3 nucleotide sequence: TGTGCCAGCAACGACAGAAGCTCTGGAAACACCATATATTTT. The chain couples TRBV6-1 to TRBJ1-3, with D maybe TRBD1 (5 bases). The length of the CDR3 is 14 residues. The germline V gene has CDR1 MNHNS and CDR2 SASEGT. Trimming removed 7 bases at V and 0 bases at J, with 10 bases between.

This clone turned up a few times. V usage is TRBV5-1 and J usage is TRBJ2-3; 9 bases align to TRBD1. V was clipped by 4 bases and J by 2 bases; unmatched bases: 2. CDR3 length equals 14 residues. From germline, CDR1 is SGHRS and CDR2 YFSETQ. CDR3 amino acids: CASSRDRDTDTQYF. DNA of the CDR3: TGCGCCAGCAGCCGGGACAGGGACACAGATACGCAGTATTTT.

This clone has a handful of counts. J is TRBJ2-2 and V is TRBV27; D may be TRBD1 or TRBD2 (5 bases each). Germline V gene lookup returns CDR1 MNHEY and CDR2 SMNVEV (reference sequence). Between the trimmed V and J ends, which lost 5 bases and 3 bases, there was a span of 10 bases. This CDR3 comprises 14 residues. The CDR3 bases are TGTGCCAGCAGTCCCGGGACCCACACCGGGGAGCTGTTTTTT. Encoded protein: CASSPGTHTGELFF.

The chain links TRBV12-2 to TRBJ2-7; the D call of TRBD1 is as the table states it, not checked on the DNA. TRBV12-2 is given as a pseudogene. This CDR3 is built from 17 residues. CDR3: CASRLLGPEAYSYEQYF. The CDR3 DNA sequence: TGTGCAAGTCGCTTACTGGGCCCAGAAGCCTACTCCTACGAGCAGTACTTC.

The CDR3 DNA is TGTGCCAGCAGCTACCACAGGGAGGGGACTGAAGCTTTCTTT. Translation: CASSYHREGTEAFF. The gene calls are TRBV6-6 and TRBJ1-1; D possibly corresponds to TRBD1 (6 bases). The CDR3 has 14 residues. Germline CDR1 reads MNHNY; CDR2 reads SVGAGI (reference sequence). V lost 6 bases, J lost 5 bases, and 16 bases lay in between.

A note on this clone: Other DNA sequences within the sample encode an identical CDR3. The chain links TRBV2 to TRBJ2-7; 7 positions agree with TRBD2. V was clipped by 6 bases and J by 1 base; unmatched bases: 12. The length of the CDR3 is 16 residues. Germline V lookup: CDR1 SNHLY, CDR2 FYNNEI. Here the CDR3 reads CASRGGFSGSSYEQYF. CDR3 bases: TGTGCCAGCAGGGGGGGGTTCAGCGGGTCGTCCTACGAGCAGTACTTC.

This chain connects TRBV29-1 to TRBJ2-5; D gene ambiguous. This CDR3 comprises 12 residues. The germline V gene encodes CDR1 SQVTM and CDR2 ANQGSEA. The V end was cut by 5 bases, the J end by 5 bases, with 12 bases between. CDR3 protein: CSVTRSEETQYF. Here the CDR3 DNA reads TGCAGCGTTACAAGGTCGGAGGAGACCCAGTACTTC.

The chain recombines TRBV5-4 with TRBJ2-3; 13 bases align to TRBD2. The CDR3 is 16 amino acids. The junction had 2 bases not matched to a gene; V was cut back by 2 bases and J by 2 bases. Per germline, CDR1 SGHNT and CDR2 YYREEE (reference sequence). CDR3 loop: CASSFGLAGATDTQYF. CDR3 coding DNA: TGTGCCAGCAGCTTTGGACTAGCGGGAGCCACAGATACGCAGTATTTT. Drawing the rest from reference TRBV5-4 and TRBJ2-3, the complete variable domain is ETGVTQSPTHLIKTRGQQVTLRCSSQSGHNTVSWYQQALGQGPQFIFQYYREEENGRGNFPPRFSGLQFPNYSSELNVNALELDDSALYLCASSFGLAGATDTQYFGPGTRLTVL.

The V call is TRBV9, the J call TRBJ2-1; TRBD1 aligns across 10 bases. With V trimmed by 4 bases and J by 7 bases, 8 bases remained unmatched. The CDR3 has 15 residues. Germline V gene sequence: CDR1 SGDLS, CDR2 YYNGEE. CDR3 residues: CASSTWDRGRNEQFF. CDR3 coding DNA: TGTGCCAGCAGCACCTGGGACAGGGGTCGGAATGAGCAGTTCTTC.

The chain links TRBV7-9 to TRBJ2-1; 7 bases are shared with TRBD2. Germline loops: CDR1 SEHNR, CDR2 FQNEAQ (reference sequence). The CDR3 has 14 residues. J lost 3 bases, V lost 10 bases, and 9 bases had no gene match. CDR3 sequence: CAITGLPSYNEQFF. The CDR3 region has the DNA TGTGCCATCACGGGACTACCGAGCTACAATGAGCAGTTCTTC.

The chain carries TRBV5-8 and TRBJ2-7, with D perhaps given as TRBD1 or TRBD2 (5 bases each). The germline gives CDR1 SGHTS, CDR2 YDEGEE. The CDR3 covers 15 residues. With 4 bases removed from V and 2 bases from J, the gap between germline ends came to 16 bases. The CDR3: CASSDRDPDAYEQYF. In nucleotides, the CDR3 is TGTGCCAGCAGCGATCGGGACCCGGACGCCTACGAGCAGTACTTC.

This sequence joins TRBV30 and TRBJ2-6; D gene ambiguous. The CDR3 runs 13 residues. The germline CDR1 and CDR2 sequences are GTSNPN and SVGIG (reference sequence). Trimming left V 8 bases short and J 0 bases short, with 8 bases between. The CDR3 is CARQSSGANVLTF. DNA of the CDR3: TGTGCCCGCCAAAGCTCTGGGGCCAACGTCCTGACTTTC.

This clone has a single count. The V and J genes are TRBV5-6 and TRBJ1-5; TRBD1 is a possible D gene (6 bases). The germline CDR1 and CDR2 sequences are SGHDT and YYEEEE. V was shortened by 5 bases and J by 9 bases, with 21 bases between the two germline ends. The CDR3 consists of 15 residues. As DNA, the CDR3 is TGTGCCAGCAGTCGAAGGGGGGCCATCACAGGGCCCCAGCATTTT. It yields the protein CASSRRGAITGPQHF.

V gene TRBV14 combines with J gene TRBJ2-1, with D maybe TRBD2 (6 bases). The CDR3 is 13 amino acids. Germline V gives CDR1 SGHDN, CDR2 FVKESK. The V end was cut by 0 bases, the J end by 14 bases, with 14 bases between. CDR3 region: CASSQDRWQREFF. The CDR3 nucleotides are TGTGCCAGCAGCCAAGATCGATGGCAGCGGGAGTTCTTC.

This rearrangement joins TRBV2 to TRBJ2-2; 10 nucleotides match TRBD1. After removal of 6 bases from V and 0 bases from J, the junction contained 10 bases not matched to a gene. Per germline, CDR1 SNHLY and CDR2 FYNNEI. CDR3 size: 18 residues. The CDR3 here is CASRPLQGQGTNTGELFF. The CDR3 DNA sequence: TGTGCCAGCAGACCACTCCAGGGACAGGGGACGAACACCGGGGAGCTGTTTTTT.

The CDR3, as DNA: TGTGCCAGCACCCACACGAGGGGTCGACAGCCCCAGCATTTT. Protein: CASTHTRGRQPQHF. The chain is built from TRBV28 and TRBJ1-5, with TRBD1 as a possible D gene (5 bases). The V and J ends lost 7 bases and 7 bases respectively, with 17 bases between them. In germline, CDR1 is MDHEN, CDR2 SYDVKM. The CDR3 spans 14 residues.

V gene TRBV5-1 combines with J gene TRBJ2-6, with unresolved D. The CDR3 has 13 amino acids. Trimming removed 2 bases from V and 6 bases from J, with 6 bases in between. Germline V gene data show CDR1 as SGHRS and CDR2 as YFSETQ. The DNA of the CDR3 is TGCGCCAGCAGCTTTTGGGAGGCCAACGTCCTGACTTTC. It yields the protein CASSFWEANVLTF. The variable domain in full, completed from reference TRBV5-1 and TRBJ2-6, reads KAGVTQTPRYLIKTRGQQVTLSCSPISGHRSVSWYQQTPGQGLQFLFEYFSETQRNKGNFPGRFSGRQFSNSRSEMNVSTLELGDSALYLCASSFWEANVLTFGAGSRLTVL.

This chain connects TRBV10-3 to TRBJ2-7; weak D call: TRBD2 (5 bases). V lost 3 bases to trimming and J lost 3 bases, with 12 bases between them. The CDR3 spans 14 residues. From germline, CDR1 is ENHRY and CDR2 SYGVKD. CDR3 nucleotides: TGTGCCATCAGTGACCATGGACTCAACTACGAGCAGTACTTC. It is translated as CAISDHGLNYEQYF.

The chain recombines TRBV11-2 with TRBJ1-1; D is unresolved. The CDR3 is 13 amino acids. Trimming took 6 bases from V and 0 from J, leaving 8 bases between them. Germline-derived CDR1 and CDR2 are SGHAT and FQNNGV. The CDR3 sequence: CASSPTLNTEAFF. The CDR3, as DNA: TGTGCCAGCAGTCCGACGTTGAACACTGAAGCTTTCTTT.

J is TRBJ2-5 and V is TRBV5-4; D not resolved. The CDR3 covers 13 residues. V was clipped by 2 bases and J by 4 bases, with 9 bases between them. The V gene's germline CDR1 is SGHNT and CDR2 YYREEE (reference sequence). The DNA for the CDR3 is TGTGCCAGCAGCTTTGTGGACCGAGAGACCCAGTACTTC. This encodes CASSFVDRETQYF.

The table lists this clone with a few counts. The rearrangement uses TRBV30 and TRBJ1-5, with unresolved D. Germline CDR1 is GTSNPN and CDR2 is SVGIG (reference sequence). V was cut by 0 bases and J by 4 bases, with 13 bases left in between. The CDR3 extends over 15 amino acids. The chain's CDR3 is CAWSVTGTANQPQHF. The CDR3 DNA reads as TGTGCCTGGAGTGTAACGGGTACAGCTAATCAGCCCCAGCATTTT.

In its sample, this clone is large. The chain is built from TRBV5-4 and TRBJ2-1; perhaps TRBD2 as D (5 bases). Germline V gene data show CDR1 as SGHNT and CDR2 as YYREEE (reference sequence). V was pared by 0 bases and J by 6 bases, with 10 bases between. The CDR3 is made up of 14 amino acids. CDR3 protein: CASSLEDWSNEQFF. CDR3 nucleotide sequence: TGTGCCAGCAGCTTGGAGGACTGGTCCAATGAGCAGTTCTTC.

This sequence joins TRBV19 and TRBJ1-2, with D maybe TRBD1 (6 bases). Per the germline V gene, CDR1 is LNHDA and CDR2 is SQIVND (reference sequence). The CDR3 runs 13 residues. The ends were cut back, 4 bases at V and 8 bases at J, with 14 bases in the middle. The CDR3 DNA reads TGTGCCAGTAGTAGCCAGGGGACGGAAGGCTACACCTTC. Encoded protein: CASSSQGTEGYTF.

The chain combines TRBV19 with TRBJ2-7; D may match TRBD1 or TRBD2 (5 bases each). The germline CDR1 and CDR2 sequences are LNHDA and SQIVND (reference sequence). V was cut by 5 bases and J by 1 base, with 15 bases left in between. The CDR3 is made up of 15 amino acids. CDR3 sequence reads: CASSGDGTDSYEQYF. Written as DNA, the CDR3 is TGTGCCAGTAGTGGGGACGGGACGGATTCCTACGAGCAGTACTTC.